The source of this T cell receptor (beta chain) is a study of OX40 agonist ivuxolimab in advanced cancers. Study-wide context: Dose-escalation patients had hepatocellular carcinoma, melanoma, renal cell or head and neck cancer.

This CDR3 is 12 amino acids long. V lost 5 bases, J lost 5 bases, and 7 bases lay in between. Germline CDR1 and CDR2: SGHDT and YYEEEE. This clone was detected once. Its specificity is unknown. Repertoires were generated with immunoSEQ multiplex PCR, while TCRdb's copy carries only in-frame clones and drops some. Counted here are about 62,000 clones, 70% to 90% occurring once; the ten biggest clones make up approximately 0.27%. Study outcomes and limitations: Those patients achieving a partial response at 0.1-3.0 mg/kg showed among the lowest clonal expansion. By week 6 at 0.1 to 3.0 mg/kg, blood CD4+ and CD8+ T cells had expanded clonally. Compared with CD4+, CD8+ T cells on average had more expanded clones.

The sequence came from an adult with an advanced solid tumor such as melanoma, head and neck, liver or kidney cancer. This material consisted of CD4+ or CD8+ T cells sorted from blood, taken in a trial of the OX40 agonist ivuxolimab. This sequence joins TRBV5-6 and TRBJ2-2; D is unresolved. In DNA, the CDR3 is TGTGCCAGCAGGACTGGGACCGGGGAGCTGTTTTTT. It yields the protein CASRTGTGELFF.